One T cell receptor (beta chain) is described in this entry. In the source study's methods: Reference gene primer amplification gave estimated nucleated cell counts. The assay was immunoSEQ multiplex PCR, and TCRdb's table has in-frame clones only and misses some. The DNA was the basis for D and trimming; V, J and clone size are from that table. The sample lists 300,000 to 450,000 clones; about nine tenths were seen once. The sample originates from a study of blood T cell repertoires in COVID-19. Losses at the gene ends were 3 bases for V and 3 bases for J; bases not matched to a gene: 7. Per germline, CDR1 LGHNT and CDR2 FRNRAP. The CDR3 consists of 15 residues.

This rearrangement joins TRBV12-5 to TRBJ2-7, with TRBD1 matching over 8 bases. This clonotype was obtained from a woman younger than 45 who had been exposed to COVID-19. Sequenced: PBMCs or T cells enriched from blood (not recorded which). The CDR3 coding sequence is TGTGCTAGTGGTTTAGGACAGGGCAAAGGCTACGAGCAGTACTTC. It specifies CASGLGQGKGYEQYF.